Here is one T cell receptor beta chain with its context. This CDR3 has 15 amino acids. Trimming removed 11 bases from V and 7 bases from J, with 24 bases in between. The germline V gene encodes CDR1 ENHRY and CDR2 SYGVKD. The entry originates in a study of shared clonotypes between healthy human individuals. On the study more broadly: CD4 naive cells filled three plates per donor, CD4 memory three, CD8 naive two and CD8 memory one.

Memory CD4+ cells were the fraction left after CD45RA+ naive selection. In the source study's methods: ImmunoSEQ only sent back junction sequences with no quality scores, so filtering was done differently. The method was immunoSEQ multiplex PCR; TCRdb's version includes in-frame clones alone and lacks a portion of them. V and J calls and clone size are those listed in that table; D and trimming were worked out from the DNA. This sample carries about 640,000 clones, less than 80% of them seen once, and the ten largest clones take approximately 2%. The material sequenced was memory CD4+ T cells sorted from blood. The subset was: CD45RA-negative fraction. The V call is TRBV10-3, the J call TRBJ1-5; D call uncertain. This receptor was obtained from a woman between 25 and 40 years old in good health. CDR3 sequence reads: CAPSIGPFAWQPQHF. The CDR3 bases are TGTGCCCCTTCGATAGGCCCCTTCGCGTGGCAGCCCCAGCATTTT.